This passage covers 23 T cell receptor beta chains from one sample sequenced in a study of glioma-infiltrating T cells. Amplification of TCR alpha and beta CDR3 regions from RNA used iRepertoire nested multiplex PCR. TCRdb re-derived calls from the multiplex PCR reads in MiXCR, one entry per CDR3 protein. The profile covers around 140,000 distinct CDR3 sequences, with approximately 40% appearing a single time and about 18% taken by the ten largest. Material for sequencing was glioma tissue, nonneoplastic brain tissue, or PBMCs (not recorded which). The receptors were sampled from a human donor with low-grade glioma or glioblastoma, undergoing nonglioma brain surgery, or in good health (not recorded which).

V and J are TRBV12-3 or TRBV12-4 and TRBJ1-5, with D possibly TRBD1 on 6 matching bases. There are 12 residues in the CDR3. Trimming removed 7 bases at V and 4 bases at J, with 8 bases between. CDR3 region: CASTQGNQPQHF. DNA of the CDR3: TGTGCCAGCACACAGGGAAATCAGCCCCAGCATTTT.

Comment on this clonotype: One junction end does not reproduce the germline sequence, and a read error may be involved. The chain uses TRBV12-5 and TRBJ2-3; D is undetermined. The CDR3 contains 12 residues. Germline V gene lookup returns CDR1 LGHNT and CDR2 FRNRAP. The CDR3 reads CASGLGTDKQYF. In DNA form, the CDR3 reads TGTGCTAGTGGTTTGGGCACAGATAAGCAGTATTTT.

Only a few counts were recorded for this clonotype. This rearrangement joins TRBV20-1 to TRBJ2-3, with D tentatively TRBD2 (6 bases). Germline CDR1 and CDR2: DFQATT and SNEGSKA (reference sequence). CDR3 length: 17 residues. Trimming took off 6 bases at V and 2 bases at J, with 24 bases between the two ends. CDR3 bases: TGCAGTGCGCCCGACTTTTTGGTGGGAGGCTCCACAGATACGCAGTATTTT. Its translation is CSAPDFLVGGSTDTQYF.

The V and J genes are TRBV7-2 and TRBJ2-7, with 10 bases lining up with TRBD2. There are 15 residues in the CDR3. Germline assignment: CDR1 SGHTA and CDR2 FQGNSA. J lost 4 bases, V lost 5 bases, and 8 bases had no gene match. DNA for the CDR3: TGTGCCAGCAGCCAAGGACTAGCGGCTACGTACGAGCAGTACTTC. Amino acids: CASSQGLAATYEQYF.

This clonotype has only one observation. This chain uses TRBV19 with TRBJ1-5, with D possibly matching TRBD1 (6 bases). With 5 bases removed from V and 4 bases from J, the gap between germline ends came to 12 bases. The germline CDR1 and CDR2 sequences are LNHDA and SQIVND (reference sequence). There are 14 residues in the CDR3. CDR3 nucleotides: TGTGCCAGTAGTCCCCAGCAGGGGAATCAGCCCCAGCATTTT. Protein sequence: CASSPQQGNQPQHF. Full variable domain (rest looked up from reference TRBV19 and TRBJ1-5): DGGITQSPKYLFRKEGQNVTLSCEQNLNHDAMYWYRQDPGQGLRLIYYSQIVNDFQKGDIAEGYSVSREKKESFPLTVTSAQKNPTAFYLCASSPQQGNQPQHFGDGTRLSIL.

This chain joins TRBV18 and TRBJ1-1; TRBD1 matches at 10 bases. J gave up 11 bases and V 1 base, and 16 bases lay outside the gene matches. The CDR3 length is 17 residues. Germline CDR1 reads KGHSH; CDR2 reads LQKENI. The CDR3 spells CASSPLRTGGTSSAAFF. CDR3 nucleotides: TGTGCCAGCTCACCACTTAGGACAGGGGGAACCTCCTCCGCGGCTTTCTTT.

The V call is TRBV6-6, the J call TRBJ1-5; D ambiguous. CDR1 MNHNY and CDR2 SVGAGI come from the germline V gene (reference sequence). The V end lost 0 bases, the J end lost 6 bases, and 6 bases lay between the germline ends. The CDR3 extends over 13 amino acids. CDR3 bases: TGTGCCAGCAGTTACTCTGCTGGTCAGCCCCAGCATTTT. Protein product: CASSYSAGQPQHF.

The chain uses TRBV28 and TRBJ2-1; 14 bases are shared with TRBD2. The V segment lost 5 bases and the J segment 6 bases; nucleotides outside the gene matches: 9. Germline CDR1 reads MDHEN; CDR2 reads SYDVKM. CDR3 length: 17 amino acids. The CDR3 DNA reads as TGTGCCAGCAGTATAGGACTAGCGGGAGGTAGAGGCAATGAGCAGTTCTTC. This sequence encodes CASSIGLAGGRGNEQFF.

The V and J genes are TRBV27 and TRBJ2-1; D unresolved. CDR3 length equals 12 residues. The V end lost 5 bases, the J end lost 10 bases, and 12 bases lay between the germline ends. Germline CDR1 and CDR2: MNHEY and SMNVEV (reference sequence). CDR3 nucleotide sequence: TGTGCCAGCAGTCCCCCGGCGAGGGAGCAGTTCTTC. The encoded protein is CASSPPAREQFF.

In this sample, this clonotype turned up a few times. The rearrangement uses TRBV2 and TRBJ1-1, with D possibly TRBD1 on 6 matching bases. Germline lookup yields CDR1 SNHLY and CDR2 FYNNEI. The ends were cut back, 3 bases at V and 1 base at J, with 12 bases in the middle. The CDR3 has 15 amino acids. CDR3 DNA sequence: TGTGCCAGCAGTGACTTGACAGGCCAGAACACTGAAGCTTTCTTT. Its translation: CASSDLTGQNTEAFF.

This chain connects TRBV4-1 to TRBJ2-7; tentatively, D is TRBD1 or TRBD2 (5 bases each). This CDR3 spans 14 amino acids. V dropped 4 bases and J dropped 0 bases, with 10 bases sitting between them. Looked up from germline, CDR1 is MGHRA and CDR2 is YSYEKL. For the CDR3, the DNA is TGCGCCAGCAGCCCTACAGGACTCTCCTACGAGCAGTACTTC. The encoded protein is CASSPTGLSYEQYF.

This chain uses TRBV7-9 with TRBJ2-7; 9 bases are a match to TRBD2. The ends lost 5 bases at V and 2 bases at J; junction bases unmatched: 10. Germline V gene data show CDR1 as SEHNR and CDR2 as FQNEAQ (reference sequence). The CDR3 is 16 residues long. CDR3 coding DNA: TGTGCCAGCAGCCGTCCGGCTAGCGGGGCTCCCTACGAGCAGTACTTC. Amino acid sequence: CASSRPASGAPYEQYF.

CDR3: CASSPQLVVGNEQFF. CDR3 sequence (DNA): TGTGCCAGCAGCCCCCAGTTGGTTGTTGGGAATGAGCAGTTCTTC. The chain recombines TRBV7-9 with TRBJ2-1; D gene ambiguous. The CDR3 totals 15 residues. Looked up from germline, CDR1 is SEHNR and CDR2 is FQNEAQ (reference sequence). The V and J ends lost 5 bases and 7 bases respectively, with 18 bases between them. Drawing the rest from reference TRBV7-9 and TRBJ2-1, the complete variable domain is DTGVSQNPRHKITKRGQNVTFRCDPISEHNRLYWYRQTLGQGPEFLTYFQNEAQLEKSRLLSDRFSAERPKGSFSTLEIQRTEQGDSAMYLCASSPQLVVGNEQFFGPGTRLTVL.

This clonotype was observed at least ten times. The J gene is TRBJ2-3, the V gene TRBV6-1; 8 bases fit TRBD2. This CDR3 is built from 15 residues. J lost 2 bases, V lost 8 bases, and 9 bases had no gene match. Germline-derived CDR1 and CDR2 are MNHNS and SASEGT. CDR3 residues: CASRRLAGTTDTQYF. DNA of the CDR3: TGTGCCAGCCGGAGGTTAGCGGGGACCACAGATACGCAGTATTTT.

This chain connects TRBV20-1 to TRBJ2-3, with TRBD2 matching over 7 bases. In germline, CDR1 is DFQATT, CDR2 SNEGSKA (reference sequence). V gave up 3 bases and J gave up 1 base; unmatched junction bases: 10. This CDR3 contains 16 residues. The CDR3 DNA is TGCAGTGCTAGTCGGGAGGTGGGAGCGGGCACAGATACGCAGTATTTT. It translates to CSASREVGAGTDTQYF.

A note on this clonotype: With a much larger clone just one base away, this may be a read error. The rearrangement joins TRBV6-2 or TRBV6-3 to TRBJ1-5; D perhaps matches TRBD1 (5 bases). CDR1 is MNHEY, CDR2 SVGEGT, per germline. The CDR3 covers 14 residues. V lost 9 bases and J 0 bases, leaving 12 bases between the germline ends. CDR3 DNA sequence: TGTGCCAGACCAAAAAGGGGTAGCAATCAGCCCCAGCATTTT. Amino acid sequence: CARPKRGSNQPQHF.

This chain uses TRBV4-2 with TRBJ2-7; either TRBD1 or TRBD2 may supply D (5 bases each). The CDR3 has 14 amino acids. V was clipped by 4 bases and J by 4 bases, with 14 bases between them. Germline lookup yields CDR1 LGHNA and CDR2 YNFKEQ. CDR3 region: CASSLRVGVYEQYF. The CDR3 coding sequence is TGTGCCAGCAGCCTCCGTGTGGGGGTTTACGAGCAGTACTTC.

This clonotype was seen just once. The J gene is TRBJ2-1, the V gene TRBV29-1; 8 positions match TRBD2. This CDR3 spans 12 amino acids. V was pared by 6 bases and J by 3 bases, with 1 base of the junction left unmatched. Germline V gives CDR1 SQVTM, CDR2 ANQGSEA. Here the CDR3 reads CSVGTSYNEQFF. CDR3 nucleotides: TGCAGCGTCGGGACTAGCTACAATGAGCAGTTCTTC.

There are a few counts of this clonotype. This chain joins TRBV7-9 and TRBJ1-1; D is unresolved. The CDR3 contains 12 residues. Trimming removed 5 bases from V and 3 bases from J, with 7 bases in between. In germline, CDR1 is SEHNR, CDR2 FQNEAQ (reference sequence). The CDR3 region is CASSPGDTEAFF. DNA of the CDR3: TGTGCCAGCAGCCCAGGCGACACTGAAGCTTTCTTT.

The rearrangement uses TRBV4-1 and TRBJ2-7; D unclear. The CDR3 extends over 16 amino acids. Germline V lookup: CDR1 MGHRA, CDR2 YSYEKL. The V gene lost 0 bases and the J gene lost 6 bases, with 18 bases spanning the gap. The CDR3: CASSQDWGSLTGEQYF. The CDR3 nucleotides read TGCGCCAGCAGCCAAGATTGGGGTTCATTAACTGGCGAGCAGTACTTC.

The chain has TRBV19 and TRBJ1-3, with unresolved D. Germline assignment: CDR1 LNHDA and CDR2 SQIVND (reference sequence). The CDR3 contains 15 residues. V was shortened by 5 bases and J by 0 bases, with 11 bases between the two germline ends. The CDR3 sequence: CASSQGVLSGNTIYF. The CDR3 nucleotides read TGTGCCAGTAGTCAAGGAGTCCTCTCTGGAAACACCATATATTTT.

Remarks on this clonotype: It may be a read error: a sequence one base away is much more abundant. The genes are TRBV6-1 and TRBJ2-5, with no clear D. V lost 8 bases and J 7 bases, leaving 20 bases between the germline ends. This CDR3 contains 14 residues. Germline loops: CDR1 MNHNS, CDR2 SASEGT. CDR3 loop: CASGPQEGPGTQYF. The CDR3 DNA is TGTGCCAGCGGCCCCCAGGAAGGACCGGGGACCCAGTACTTC.

This chain uses TRBV7-6 with TRBJ2-3; D unclear. V gave up 1 base and J gave up 5 bases, with 7 bases separating them. This CDR3 is 13 amino acids long. Per germline, CDR1 SGHVS and CDR2 FNYEAQ. Here the CDR3 reads CASSLGRLDTQYF. The CDR3 region has the DNA TGTGCCAGCAGCTTAGGACGATTAGATACGCAGTATTTT.